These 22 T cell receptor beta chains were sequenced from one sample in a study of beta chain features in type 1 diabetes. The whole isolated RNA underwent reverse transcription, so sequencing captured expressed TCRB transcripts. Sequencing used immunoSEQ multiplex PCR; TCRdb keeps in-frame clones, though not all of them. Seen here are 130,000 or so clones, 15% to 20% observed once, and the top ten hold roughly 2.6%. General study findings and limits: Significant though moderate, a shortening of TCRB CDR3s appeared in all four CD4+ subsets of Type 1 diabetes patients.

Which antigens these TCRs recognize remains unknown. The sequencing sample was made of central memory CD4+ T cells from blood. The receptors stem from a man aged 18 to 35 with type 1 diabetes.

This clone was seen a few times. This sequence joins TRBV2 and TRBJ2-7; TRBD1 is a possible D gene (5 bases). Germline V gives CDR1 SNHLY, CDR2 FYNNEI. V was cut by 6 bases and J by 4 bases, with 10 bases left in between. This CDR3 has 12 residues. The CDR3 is CASSQTAYEQYF. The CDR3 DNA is TGTGCCAGCAGCCAGACAGCGTACGAGCAGTACTTC.

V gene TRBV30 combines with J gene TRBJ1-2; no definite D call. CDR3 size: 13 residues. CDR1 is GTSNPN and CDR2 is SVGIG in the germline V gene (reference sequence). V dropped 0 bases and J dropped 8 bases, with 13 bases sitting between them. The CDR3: CAWSVMAGVGYTF. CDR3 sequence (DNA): TGTGCCTGGAGTGTAATGGCTGGGGTAGGCTACACCTTC. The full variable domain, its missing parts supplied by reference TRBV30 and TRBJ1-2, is SQTIHQWPATLVQPVGSPLSLECTVEGTSNPNLYWYRQAAGRGLQLLFYSVGIGQISSEVPQNLSASRPQDRQFILSSKKLLLSDSGFYLCAWSVMAGVGYTFGSGTRLTVV.

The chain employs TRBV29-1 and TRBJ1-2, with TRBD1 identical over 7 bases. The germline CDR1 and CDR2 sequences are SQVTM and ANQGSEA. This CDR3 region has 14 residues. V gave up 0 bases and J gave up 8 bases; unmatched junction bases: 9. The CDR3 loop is CSVEERRGISGYTF. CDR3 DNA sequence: TGCAGCGTTGAAGAGCGCAGGGGGATAAGCGGCTACACCTTC.

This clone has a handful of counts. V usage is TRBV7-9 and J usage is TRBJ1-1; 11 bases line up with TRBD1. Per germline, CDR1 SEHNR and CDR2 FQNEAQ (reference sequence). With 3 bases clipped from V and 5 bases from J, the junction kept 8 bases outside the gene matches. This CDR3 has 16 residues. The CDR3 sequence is CASSFGQGARKTEAFF. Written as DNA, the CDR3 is TGTGCCAGCAGCTTCGGACAGGGGGCGCGAAAGACTGAAGCTTTCTTT.

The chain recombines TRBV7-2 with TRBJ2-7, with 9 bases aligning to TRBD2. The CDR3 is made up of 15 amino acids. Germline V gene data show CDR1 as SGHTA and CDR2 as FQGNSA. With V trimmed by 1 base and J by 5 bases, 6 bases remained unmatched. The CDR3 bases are TGTGCCAGCAGCTTAGTAGCTAGCGGGGTACACGAGCAGTACTTC. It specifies CASSLVASGVHEQYF. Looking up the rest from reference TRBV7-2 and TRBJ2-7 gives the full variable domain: GAGVSQSPSNKVTEKGKDVELRCDPISGHTALYWYRQSLGQGLEFLIYFQGNSAPDKSGLPSDRFSAERTGGSVSTLTIQRTQQEDSAVYLCASSLVASGVHEQYFGPGTRLTVT.

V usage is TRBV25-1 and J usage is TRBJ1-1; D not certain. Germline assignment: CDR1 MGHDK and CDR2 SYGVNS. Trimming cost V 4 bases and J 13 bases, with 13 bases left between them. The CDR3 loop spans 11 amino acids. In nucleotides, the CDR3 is TGTGCCAGCAGTGGAGGTCGGGTCGGTTTCTTT. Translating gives CASSGGRVGFF.

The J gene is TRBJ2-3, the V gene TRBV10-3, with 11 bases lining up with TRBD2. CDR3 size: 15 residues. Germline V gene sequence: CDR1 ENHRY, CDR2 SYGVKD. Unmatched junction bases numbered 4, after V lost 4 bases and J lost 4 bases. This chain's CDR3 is CAISVSGRAPDTQYF. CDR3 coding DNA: TGTGCCATCAGTGTTAGCGGGAGGGCTCCAGATACGCAGTATTTT.

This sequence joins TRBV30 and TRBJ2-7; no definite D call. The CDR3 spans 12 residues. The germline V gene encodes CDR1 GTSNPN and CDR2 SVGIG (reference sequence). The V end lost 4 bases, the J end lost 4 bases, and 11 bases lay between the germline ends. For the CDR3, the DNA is TGTGCCTGGACCCCCTCCCCGTACGAGCAGTACTTC. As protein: CAWTPSPYEQYF.

The CDR3 is CASMGTLNTGELFF. CDR3 nucleotide sequence: TGTGCCAGCATGGGGACTCTTAACACCGGGGAGCTGTTTTTT. V is TRBV2 and J is TRBJ2-2, with a possible D match to TRBD2 (6 bases). The CDR3 covers 14 residues. The V end lost 7 bases, the J end lost 2 bases, and 11 bases lay between the germline ends. Germline V gene sequence: CDR1 SNHLY, CDR2 FYNNEI.

The DNA for the CDR3 is TGCGCCAGCAGCAGGGACAGGGGAGGAACTGAAGCTTTCTTT. Translation gives CASSRDRGGTEAFF. V and J are TRBV5-1 and TRBJ1-1; 10 nucleotides align to TRBD1. Germline CDR1 reads SGHRS; CDR2 reads YFSETQ. This CDR3 is built from 14 residues. With 4 bases clipped from V and 5 bases from J, the junction kept 5 bases outside the gene matches. The whole variable domain, filled in from reference TRBV5-1 and TRBJ1-1, reads KAGVTQTPRYLIKTRGQQVTLSCSPISGHRSVSWYQQTPGQGLQFLFEYFSETQRNKGNFPGRFSGRQFSNSRSEMNVSTLELGDSALYLCASSRDRGGTEAFFGQGTRLTVV.

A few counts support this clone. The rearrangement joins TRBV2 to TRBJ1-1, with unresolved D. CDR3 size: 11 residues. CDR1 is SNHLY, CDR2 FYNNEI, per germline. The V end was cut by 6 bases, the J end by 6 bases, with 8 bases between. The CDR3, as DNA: TGTGCCAGCAGGGGCAGCTCTGAAGCTTTCTTT. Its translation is CASRGSSEAFF.

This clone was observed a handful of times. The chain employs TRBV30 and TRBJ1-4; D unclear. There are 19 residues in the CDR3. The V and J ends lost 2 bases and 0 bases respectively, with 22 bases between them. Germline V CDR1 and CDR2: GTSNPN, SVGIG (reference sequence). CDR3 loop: CAWSSYLRGGSATNEKLFF. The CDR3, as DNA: TGTGCCTGGAGTTCCTACCTCCGGGGAGGGAGTGCAACTAATGAAAAACTGTTTTTT.

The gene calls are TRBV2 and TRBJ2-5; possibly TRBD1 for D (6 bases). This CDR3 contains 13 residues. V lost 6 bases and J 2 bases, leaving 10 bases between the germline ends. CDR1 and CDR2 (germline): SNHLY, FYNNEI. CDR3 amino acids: CASRMDSQETQYF. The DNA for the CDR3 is TGTGCCAGCAGGATGGACAGTCAAGAGACCCAGTACTTC.

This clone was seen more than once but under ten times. The DNA for the CDR3 is TGTGCCATCAGTGAACGGGTGGAGGAGACCCAGTACTTC. Amino acids: CAISERVEETQYF. The rearrangement links TRBV10-3 to TRBJ2-5; D unclear. The CDR3 spans 13 residues. Trimming removed 3 bases at V and 5 bases at J, with 10 bases between. Germline CDR1 is ENHRY and CDR2 is SYGVKD.

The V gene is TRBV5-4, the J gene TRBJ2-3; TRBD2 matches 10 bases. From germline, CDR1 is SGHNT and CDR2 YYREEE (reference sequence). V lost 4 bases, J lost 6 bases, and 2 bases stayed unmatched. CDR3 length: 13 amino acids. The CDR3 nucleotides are TGTGCCAGCAGCCCGGGACTAGCGGATACGCAGTATTTT. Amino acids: CASSPGLADTQYF.

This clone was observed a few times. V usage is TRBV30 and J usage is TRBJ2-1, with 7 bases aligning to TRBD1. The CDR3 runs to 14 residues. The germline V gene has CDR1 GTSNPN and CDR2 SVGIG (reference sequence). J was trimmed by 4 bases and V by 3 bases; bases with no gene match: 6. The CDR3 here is CAWRQGFGYNEQFF. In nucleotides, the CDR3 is TGTGCCTGGAGACAGGGGTTTGGGTACAATGAGCAGTTCTTC. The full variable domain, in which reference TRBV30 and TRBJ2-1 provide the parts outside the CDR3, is SQTIHQWPATLVQPVGSPLSLECTVEGTSNPNLYWYRQAAGRGLQLLFYSVGIGQISSEVPQNLSASRPQDRQFILSSKKLLLSDSGFYLCAWRQGFGYNEQFFGPGTRLTVL.

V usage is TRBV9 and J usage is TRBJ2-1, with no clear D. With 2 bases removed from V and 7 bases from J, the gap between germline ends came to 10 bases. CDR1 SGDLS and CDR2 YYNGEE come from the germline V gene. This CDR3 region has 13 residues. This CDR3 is CASSVAVRNEQFF. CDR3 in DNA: TGTGCCAGCAGCGTTGCCGTTCGGAATGAGCAGTTCTTC.

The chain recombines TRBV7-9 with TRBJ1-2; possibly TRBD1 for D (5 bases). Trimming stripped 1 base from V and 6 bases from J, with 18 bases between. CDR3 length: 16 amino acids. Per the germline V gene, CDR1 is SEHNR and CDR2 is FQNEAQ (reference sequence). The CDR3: CASSLGMTAREDGYTF. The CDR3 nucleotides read TGTGCCAGCAGCTTAGGGATGACAGCTCGAGAGGATGGCTACACCTTC.

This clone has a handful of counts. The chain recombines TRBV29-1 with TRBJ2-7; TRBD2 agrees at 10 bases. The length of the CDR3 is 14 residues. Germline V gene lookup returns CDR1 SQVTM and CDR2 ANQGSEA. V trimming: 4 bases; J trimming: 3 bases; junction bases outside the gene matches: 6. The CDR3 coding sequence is TGCAGCGTTGGGGGACTAGCGTCTGACTACGAGCAGTACTTC. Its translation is CSVGGLASDYEQYF.

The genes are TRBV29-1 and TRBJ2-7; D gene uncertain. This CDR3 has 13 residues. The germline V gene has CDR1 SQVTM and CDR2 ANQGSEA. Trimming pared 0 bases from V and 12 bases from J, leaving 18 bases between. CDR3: CSVEESGLGAVYF. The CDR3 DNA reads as TGCAGCGTTGAAGAGAGTGGCCTGGGTGCGGTGTACTTC.

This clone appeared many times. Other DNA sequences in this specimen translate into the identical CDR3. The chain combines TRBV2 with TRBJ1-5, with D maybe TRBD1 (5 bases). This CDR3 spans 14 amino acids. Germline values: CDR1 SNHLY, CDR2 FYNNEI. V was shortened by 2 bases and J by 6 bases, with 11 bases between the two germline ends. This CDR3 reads CASSENQGSQPQHF. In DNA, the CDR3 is TGTGCCAGCAGTGAAAACCAGGGTAGTCAGCCCCAGCATTTT.

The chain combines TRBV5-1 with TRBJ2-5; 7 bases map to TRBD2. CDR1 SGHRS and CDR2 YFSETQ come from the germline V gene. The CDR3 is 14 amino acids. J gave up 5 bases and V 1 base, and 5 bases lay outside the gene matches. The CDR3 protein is CASSLTASGETQYF. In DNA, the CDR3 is TGCGCCAGCAGCTTGACGGCTAGCGGCGAGACCCAGTACTTC.